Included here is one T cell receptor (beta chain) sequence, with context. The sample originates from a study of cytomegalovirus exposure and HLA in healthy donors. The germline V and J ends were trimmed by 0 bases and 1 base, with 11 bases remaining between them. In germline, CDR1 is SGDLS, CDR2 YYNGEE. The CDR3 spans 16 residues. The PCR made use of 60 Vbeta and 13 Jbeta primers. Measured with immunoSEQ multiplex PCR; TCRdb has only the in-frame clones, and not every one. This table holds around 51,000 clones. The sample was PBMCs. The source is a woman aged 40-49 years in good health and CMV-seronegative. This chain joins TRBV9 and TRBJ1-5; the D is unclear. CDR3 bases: TGTGCCAGCAGCGTAGATGGGAGGTCAAGCAATCAGCCCCAGCATTTT. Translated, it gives CASSVDGRSSNQPQHF.